The clone carrying this T cell receptor (beta chain) occurred a few times. Its antigen remains unidentified. Between the trimmed V and J ends, which lost 6 bases and 4 bases, there was a span of 22 bases. Per the germline V gene, CDR1 is LNHDA and CDR2 is SQIVND (reference sequence). The CDR3 is made up of 17 amino acids. This sample stems from a study of response to subunit inactivated influenza vaccine. Broader study findings: It was suggested by the authors that few new T cells are recruited by each seasonal influenza vaccination.

TCRdb reanalysed the RT-PCR reads using MiXCR and keeps one entry per CDR3 protein. The top ten hold roughly 33% of the sample, which has 170,000 or so distinct CDR3 sequences, approximately 11% seen once. This rearrangement joins TRBV19 to TRBJ2-1; a possible D gene is TRBD2 (5 bases). The sequence derives from a man aged 45 to 70 who received an inactivated influenza vaccine. The sequencing used CD8+ T cells sorted from PBMCs, collected around 2 years after vaccination. CDR3 sequence (DNA): TGTGCCAGTAGAGACATTATAGCGTCGGGCCCGTACAATGAGCAGTTCTTC. This translates into CASRDIIASGPYNEQFF.